This is a list of T cell receptor beta chains from one sample in a study of early T cells in non-severe SARS-CoV-2 infection. TCRdb reprocessed the 5' RACE reads via MiXCR and lists one record per CDR3 protein. There are approximately 79,000 distinct CDR3 sequences in the sample; 9.5% to 15% occur only once, and around 1.1% lies in the top ten. The sequencing input was whole blood. The receptor source for this set is an adult who was a healthcare worker with PCR-confirmed SARS-CoV-2 infection or an uninfected control (not recorded which). The CDR3 runs from the conserved cysteine through the conserved F or W. A D gene is named only where the DNA matches it firmly. A row's size may be missing; if present it is once, few, many or a size class.

clone size	V gene	J gene	D gene	CDR3 DNA	CDR3 protein
many	TRBV7-2	TRBJ1-5	.	TGTGCCAGCAGCTTGGGCAGACTTCAGCCCCAGCATTTT	CASSLGRLQPQHF
few	TRBV10-3	TRBJ2-6	.	TGTGCCATCAGCCTAGTCCCCGGGGCCAACGTCCTGACTTTC	CAISLVPGANVLTF
few	TRBV28	TRBJ2-4	.	TGTGCAAGCAACTCATGGTACTTC	CASNSWYF
few	TRBV27	TRBJ2-1	.	TGTGCCAGCAGTTTATCAATTCGACATAATGAGCAGTTCTTC	CASSLSIRHNEQFF
.	TRBV6-2/TRBV6-3	TRBJ1-4	.	TGTGCCAGCAGAAAGGACGCGACTAATGAAAAACTGTTTTTT	CASRKDATNEKLFF
many	TRBV9	TRBJ1-4	.	TGTGCCAGCAGCGGTGGCAGGGTGCAAACTAATGAAAAACTGTTTTTT	CASSGGRVQTNEKLFF
.	TRBV18	TRBJ2-5	TRBD2	TGTGCCAGCTCACCAAGTAGACTAGCAGTCATCCAAGAGACCCAGTACTTC	CASSPSRLAVIQETQYF
.	TRBV6-1	TRBJ2-7	TRBD2	TGTGCCAGCAGCGCTAACTTAGCGGGAGACAGCGAGCAGTACTTC	CASSANLAGDSEQYF
many	TRBV6-2/TRBV6-3	TRBJ2-2	TRBD1	TGTGCCAGCAGTGACAGGGGGCCGGACACCGGGGAGCTGTTTTTT	CASSDRGPDTGELFF
.	TRBV11-2	TRBJ2-4	TRBD1	TGTGCCAGCAGCGCCCGACTAGGACAGGGGCCCATTCAGTACTTC	CASSARLGQGPIQYF
.	TRBV12-3/TRBV12-4	TRBJ1-2	.	TGTGCCAGCAGTTTGTTACTGACAGACGCCCGTGAGTTTGGCTACACCTTC	CASSLLLTDAREFGYTF
many	TRBV20-1	TRBJ1-1	.	TGCAGTGCCCGTGGCGGCGGCCTGGACACTGAAGCTTTCTTT	CSARGGGLDTEAFF
.	TRBV27	TRBJ2-1	TRBD2	TGTGCCAGCAGTTCGTTAGCGGGGGCCTACAATGAGCAGTTCTTC	CASSSLAGAYNEQFF
many	TRBV30	TRBJ2-1	TRBD1	TGTGCCTGTCCCGGGACAGGGTCCAATGAGCAGTTCTTC	CACPGTGSNEQFF
few	TRBV4-1	TRBJ2-7	.	TGCGCCAGCAGCCAAGACCCCAGGGACTCCTACGAGCAGTACTTC	CASSQDPRDSYEQYF
few	TRBV14	TRBJ1-6	.	TGTGCCAGCAGCCAAGGGGGCAATTCACCCCTCCACTTT	CASSQGGNSPLHF
.	TRBV11-2	TRBJ1-1	.	TGTGCCAGCAGCCCCCGGGCAGGGGCGAGGCTGAACACTGAAGCTTTCTTT	CASSPRAGARLNTEAFF
many	TRBV12-3/TRBV12-4	TRBJ2-5	TRBD2	TGTGCCAGCAGTACTAGCGGGGGGGGAGAGACCCAGTACTTC	CASSTSGGGETQYF
few	TRBV27	TRBJ1-1	.	TGTGCCAGCATCGAGAACACTGAAGCTTTCTTT	CASIENTEAFF
many	TRBV7-2	TRBJ2-2	.	TGTGCCAGCAGCTTTCGTCCAGGGGACACCGGGGAGCTGTTTTTT	CASSFRPGDTGELFF
few	TRBV5-4	TRBJ2-7	.	TGTGCCAGCAGCCTGGGTCAGTACGAGCAGTACTTC	CASSLGQYEQYF
many	TRBV7-9	TRBJ2-3	.	TGTGCCAGCAGCAAGCCCGGGACAGGGGGCGCGTCTAGCGGGAGGAGAGATACGCAGTATTTT	CASSKPGTGGASSGRRDTQYF
many	TRBV27	TRBJ2-2	.	TGTGCCAGCAGTTTATTAGGCCGTAAGAACACCGGGGAGCTGTTTTTT	CASSLLGRKNTGELFF
few	TRBV28	TRBJ1-3	.	TGTGCCAGCAGTTCCTACCGCTCTGGAAACACCATATATTTT	CASSSYRSGNTIYF
.	TRBV24-1	TRBJ2-7	.	TGTGCCACCAGTGACGCCAGGGGAGGGAAATCCTACGAGCAGTACTTC	CATSDARGGKSYEQYF